The following is a TCR beta chain sequence with its context. Cohort 3 donors counted as recovered after two negative PCRs, clearance, or resolved symptoms. Sequencing used immunoSEQ multiplex PCR; TCRdb keeps in-frame clones, though not all of them. The sample gives some 330,000 clones, more than 90% of which show up once; approximately 17% is in the top ten. The data are from a study of blood T cell repertoires in COVID-19. Study-wide context: From the United States, Italy and Spain came samples of acute and convalescent COVID-19.

Germline assignment: CDR1 SGDLS and CDR2 YYNGEE. The CDR3 is 16 residues long. V lost 0 bases and J 4 bases, leaving 14 bases between the germline ends. The specimen was PBMCs or T cells enriched from blood (not recorded which). V and J are TRBV9 and TRBJ1-3; a weak D match, TRBD1 (5 bases). This sequence was found in a woman aged 25-40 years who had recovered from COVID-19. DNA of the CDR3: TGTGCCAGCAGCGTAGGGGGGGGACTTGCGGGAAACACCATATATTTT. It is translated as CASSVGGGLAGNTIYF.